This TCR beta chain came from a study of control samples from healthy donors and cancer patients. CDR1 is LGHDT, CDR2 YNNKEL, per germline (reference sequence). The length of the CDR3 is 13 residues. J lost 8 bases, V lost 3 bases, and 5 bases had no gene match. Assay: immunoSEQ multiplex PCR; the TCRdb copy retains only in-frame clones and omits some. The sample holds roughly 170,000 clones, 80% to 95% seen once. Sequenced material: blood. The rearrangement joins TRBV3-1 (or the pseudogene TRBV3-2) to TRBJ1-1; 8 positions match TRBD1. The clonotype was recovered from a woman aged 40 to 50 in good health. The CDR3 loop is CASSHHDRGEAFF. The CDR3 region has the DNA TGTGCCAGCAGCCATCATGACAGGGGAGAAGCTTTCTTT.